This T cell receptor beta chain was retrieved from a study of PD-1 blockade in classical Hodgkin lymphoma. All patients experienced relapse after autologous stem cell transplantation, and brentuximab vedotin exposure was variable. Study-level findings and limits: With CD4+ cells, TCR diversity rose significantly by C4D1, but not with CD8+ cells. Patients who began taking nivolumab under 1 year after ASCT were left out. Nothing has yet pinned down what causes the repertoire differences, possibly disease activity or prior therapy.

CDR1 and CDR2 from the germline V gene are MNHEY and SVGAGI. The V end was cut by 5 bases, the J end by 5 bases, with 12 bases between. CDR3 size: 13 residues. Comments on this clone: The antigen is not known.

The protocol was immunoSEQ multiplex PCR, while the TCRdb copy is restricted to in-frame clones and leaves out a portion. Here the sample spans tens of thousands of clones, over 70% being singletons. The chain joins TRBV6-5 to TRBJ1-2; no firm D call. This TCR came from a human donor with classical Hodgkin lymphoma. Sample: peripheral blood mononuclear cells (PBMCs), taken at baseline. CDR3 coding DNA: TGTGCCAGCAGTAAGGAGACGGGATATGGCTACACCTTC. Amino acids: CASSKETGYGYTF.